There are many counts of the clone carrying this T cell receptor beta chain. This sample was included in a study of T-cell reconstitution after alpha-beta-depleted transplantation in children. Between the trimmed V and J ends, which lost 5 bases and 0 bases, there was a span of 8 bases. Germline V CDR1 and CDR2: DFQATT, SNEGSKA (reference sequence). This CDR3 spans 12 amino acids. A TCRbeta library incorporating unique molecular identifiers was prepared. Each CDR3 protein gets one entry after TCRdb re-called the PCR reads with MiXCR. The sample has a few hundred thousand distinct CDR3 sequences; more than 9% are singletons.

The rearrangement joins TRBV20-1 to TRBJ2-7; TRBD2 is a possible D gene (5 bases). The sample was PBMCs from the stem cell graft donor, taken from the stem cell graft. The sequence was collected from a human donor who donated a stem cell graft to a child with SCID. This chain's CDR3 is CSAVRDSYEQYF. For the CDR3, the DNA is TGCAGTGCTGTACGGGACTCCTACGAGCAGTACTTC.